Following are 25 T cell receptor beta chains from one sample sequenced in a study of blood T cell repertoires in COVID-19. Assay: immunoSEQ multiplex PCR; the TCRdb copy retains only in-frame clones and omits some. In the table there are around 16,000 clones, about 85% of which are singletons. Specimen: peripheral blood. Source of these receptors: a human donor in a cohort sampled during active COVID-19.

The rearrangement uses TRBV7-3 and TRBJ1-1, with D perhaps TRBD1 (6 bases). This CDR3 region has 15 residues. Germline CDR1 reads SGHTA; CDR2 reads FQGTGA. V was clipped by 4 bases and J by 1 base, with 13 bases between them. CDR3 sequence (DNA): TGTGCCAGCAGCTGTCACAGGGCCACGAACACTGAAGCTTTCTTT. Residues: CASSCHRATNTEAFF.

The CDR3 protein is CASSPSTDTQYF. DNA of the CDR3: TGTGCCAGCAGCCCGAGCACAGATACGCAGTATTTT. The gene calls are TRBV5-5 and TRBJ2-3; the D is unclear. CDR1 is SGHKS, CDR2 YYEKEE, per germline (reference sequence). V was clipped by 4 bases and J by 0 bases, with 3 bases between them. This CDR3 is 12 amino acids long.

A remark on this clone: A junction end diverges from the germline sequence, so it may reflect a read error. The chain combines TRBV4-1 with TRBJ1-5, with unresolved D. The germline V gene has CDR1 MGHRA and CDR2 YSYEKL. This CDR3 is 15 amino acids long. CDR3 protein: CASSQGTNRDQPQHF. For the CDR3, the DNA is TGCGCCAGCAGCCAAGGAACGAACAGAGATCAACCCCAGCATTTT.

The chain couples TRBV12-5 to TRBJ2-7, with D perhaps matching TRBD1 (6 bases). V lost 1 base, J lost 4 bases, and 17 bases lay in between. The germline CDR1 and CDR2 sequences are LGHNT and FRNRAP. The CDR3 extends over 16 amino acids. The CDR3 DNA reads as TGTGCTAGTGGTTTGGACCCCGGGACAAAATCTTACGAGCAGTACTTC. As protein: CASGLDPGTKSYEQYF. Based on the CDR3 plus reference TRBV12-5 and TRBJ2-7, the full variable domain is DARVTQTPRHKVTEMGQEVTMRCQPILGHNTVFWYRQTMMQGLELLAYFRNRAPLDDSGMPKDRFSAEMPDATLATLKIQPSEPRDSAVYFCASGLDPGTKSYEQYFGPGTRLTVT.

Here the CDR3 reads CASSLEGNYGYTF. The DNA for the CDR3 is TGTGCCAGCAGCTTAGAGGGGAACTATGGCTACACCTTC. The V and J genes are TRBV7-9 and TRBJ1-2; a possible D gene is TRBD1 (5 bases). There are 13 residues in the CDR3. Germline CDR1 is SEHNR and CDR2 is FQNEAQ (reference sequence). The germline V and J ends were trimmed by 1 base and 2 bases, with 5 bases remaining between them.

V and J are TRBV27 and TRBJ2-2, with 7 positions matching TRBD1. The CDR3 has 15 residues. Germline loops: CDR1 MNHEY, CDR2 SMNVEV (reference sequence). Trimming cost V 3 bases and J 3 bases; bases outside gene matches: 4. The DNA for the CDR3 is TGTGCCAGCAGTTTCCGGCAGGGGGACACCGGGGAGCTGTTTTTT. This gives the protein CASSFRQGDTGELFF.

This chain connects TRBV7-6 to TRBJ2-3; TRBD2 aligns across 7 bases. CDR1 and CDR2 (germline): SGHVS, FNYEAQ. With V trimmed by 5 bases and J by 1 base, 18 bases remained unmatched. CDR3 length: 19 residues. CDR3 region: CASSPRRAGETSRTDTQYF. The CDR3 region has the DNA TGTGCCAGCAGCCCTCGTCGTGCGGGGGAAACCTCTCGCACAGATACGCAGTATTTT.

The chain combines TRBV6-2 or TRBV6-3 with TRBJ1-3; D not resolved. Germline-derived CDR1 and CDR2 are MNHEY and SVGEGT. CDR3 size: 15 residues. V was clipped by 0 bases and J by 2 bases, with 8 bases between them. As DNA, the CDR3 is TGTGCCAGCAGTTACTCGAGCGTGACTGGAAACACCATATATTTT. It is translated as CASSYSSVTGNTIYF.

In this sample, this clone turned up a few times. The chain employs TRBV6-5 and TRBJ1-6, with D unclear. The CDR3 length is 14 residues. Germline V gene lookup returns CDR1 MNHEY and CDR2 SVGAGI. Trimming stripped 0 bases from V and 9 bases from J, with 9 bases between. The CDR3 is CASSYSAVFSPLHF. The CDR3 bases are TGTGCCAGCAGTTACTCGGCAGTCTTTTCACCCCTCCACTTT.

This clone was counted once. DNA of the CDR3: TGTGCCAGCAGTTACTCCACGGGACAGCCCCAAGGGTACTTC. Its translation is CASSYSTGQPQGYF. The J gene is TRBJ2-7, the V gene TRBV6-2 or TRBV6-3, with TRBD1 matching over 7 bases. Trimming removed 0 bases from V and 12 bases from J; junction bases left unmatched: 11. Germline CDR1 MNHEY, CDR2 SVGEGT. There are 14 residues in the CDR3.

CDR3 protein: CASSEGRADTQYF. CDR3 coding DNA: TGTGCCAGCAGTGAGGGGAGGGCAGATACGCAGTATTTT. V usage is TRBV6-1 and J usage is TRBJ2-3, with 7 bases matching TRBD2. V gave up 3 bases and J gave up 4 bases; unmatched junction bases: 1. From germline, CDR1 is MNHNS and CDR2 SASEGT. This CDR3 is 13 amino acids long.

The chain has TRBV18 and TRBJ1-1; D not certain. Germline V gene lookup returns CDR1 KGHSH and CDR2 LQKENI. This CDR3 has 14 residues. Between the trimmed V and J ends, which lost 3 bases and 1 base, there was a span of 9 bases. The CDR3 nucleotides are TGTGCCAGCTCACCGGGCCTCAGGAACACTGAAGCTTTCTTT. Encoded protein: CASSPGLRNTEAFF.

The chain joins TRBV18 to TRBJ2-7, with D possibly matching TRBD1 (5 bases). CDR3 length equals 13 residues. CDR1 is KGHSH, CDR2 LQKENI, per germline. V dropped 2 bases and J dropped 2 bases, with 7 bases sitting between them. CDR3 nucleotide sequence: TGTGCCAGCTCACCAGGACAACCCTACGAGCAGTACTTC. Translated: CASSPGQPYEQYF.

DNA for the CDR3: TGCAGCGTTGCGGGGGGGCCTTGGAATGAGCAGTTCTTC. This gives the protein CSVAGGPWNEQFF. The rearrangement joins TRBV29-1 to TRBJ2-1, with 8 bases fitting TRBD2. Losses at the gene ends were 4 bases for V and 7 bases for J; bases not matched to a gene: 6. Germline V gene lookup returns CDR1 SQVTM and CDR2 ANQGSEA. The CDR3 length is 13 residues.

The gene calls are TRBV2 and TRBJ2-3; no reliable D call. Between the trimmed V and J ends, which lost 2 bases and 5 bases, there was a span of 8 bases. The CDR3 contains 13 residues. The germline CDR1 and CDR2 sequences are SNHLY and FYNNEI. DNA of the CDR3: TGTGCCAGCAGTGAATTAGCCGGAGATACGCAGTATTTT. Protein: CASSELAGDTQYF.

The V gene is TRBV7-9, the J gene TRBJ2-5; TRBD2 matches at 7 bases. The CDR3 is 16 residues long. CDR1 and CDR2 (germline): SEHNR, FQNEAQ (reference sequence). After removal of 5 bases from V and 4 bases from J, the junction contained 13 bases not matched to a gene. The CDR3 DNA reads as TGTGCCAGCAGCCCCCCGGACGGGGGGAAAGGAGAGACCCAGTACTTC. The encoded protein is CASSPPDGGKGETQYF.

The chain uses TRBV7-9 and TRBJ2-1; 12 bases agree with TRBD1. The CDR3 has 16 residues. In germline, CDR1 is SEHNR, CDR2 FQNEAQ (reference sequence). Unmatched junction bases numbered 5, after V lost 1 base and J lost 7 bases. The CDR3 region is CASSLVRDRGRNEQFF. For the CDR3, the DNA is TGTGCCAGCAGCTTAGTGCGGGACAGGGGGCGGAATGAGCAGTTCTTC. The full variable domain, rest sourced from reference TRBV7-9 and TRBJ2-1, is DTGVSQNPRHKITKRGQNVTFRCDPISEHNRLYWYRQTLGQGPEFLTYFQNEAQLEKSRLLSDRFSAERPKGSFSTLEIQRTEQGDSAMYLCASSLVRDRGRNEQFFGPGTRLTVL.

This chain joins TRBV27 and TRBJ1-6; D is perhaps TRBD1 (5 bases). CDR3 length: 14 residues. The germline CDR1 and CDR2 sequences are MNHEY and SMNVEV (reference sequence). Trimming took 4 bases from V and 8 from J, leaving 12 bases between them. The CDR3 nucleotides are TGTGCCAGCAGTTCTGGGGCCGGATATTCACCCCTCCACTTT. Translation: CASSSGAGYSPLHF.

This chain uses TRBV4-1 with TRBJ2-2, with D perhaps matching TRBD1 (5 bases). Germline CDR1 is MGHRA and CDR2 is YSYEKL. Trimming cost V 0 bases and J 1 base, with 9 bases left between them. The CDR3 extends over 16 amino acids. CDR3 loop: CASSQDFRVNTGELFF. DNA of the CDR3: TGCGCCAGCAGCCAAGATTTCAGGGTGAACACCGGGGAGCTGTTTTTT.

The chain uses TRBV4-1 and TRBJ1-4; tentative D call: TRBD1 (6 bases). From germline, CDR1 is MGHRA and CDR2 YSYEKL. CDR3 length: 16 amino acids. Trimming cost V 0 bases and J 6 bases, with 14 bases left between them. CDR3 nucleotide sequence: TGCGCCAGCAGCCAAGATTTTTACAGGGTCGATGAAAAACTGTTTTTT. Translation: CASSQDFYRVDEKLFF.

In nucleotides, the CDR3 is TGTGCCAGCAGTTTAATTCCCTGGACAGGGGAGCTGGGCTACACCTTC. It specifies CASSLIPWTGELGYTF. The genes are TRBV6-5 and TRBJ1-2, with TRBD1 matching over 9 bases. With 4 bases clipped from V and 8 bases from J, the junction kept 14 bases outside the gene matches. Per the germline V gene, CDR1 is MNHEY and CDR2 is SVGAGI. The CDR3 is 16 amino acids.

The CDR3 coding sequence is TGCGCCAGCAGCTTGACAGCAGGGGGTGGGAATCAAGAGACCCAGTACTTC. Its translation is CASSLTAGGGNQETQYF. The chain carries TRBV5-1 and TRBJ2-5, with 7 bases lining up with TRBD1. CDR1 and CDR2 from the germline V gene are SGHRS and YFSETQ. The ends lost 1 base at V and 2 bases at J; junction bases unmatched: 11. The CDR3 is made up of 17 amino acids.

The chain couples TRBV4-2 to TRBJ1-1, with 8 bases aligning to TRBD1. CDR1 and CDR2 (germline): LGHNA, YNFKEQ. Germline trimming cut 0 bases from V and 5 bases from J; bases unmatched to any gene: 5. The CDR3 spans 15 residues. The CDR3 sequence: CASSQDRQGRTEAFF. The CDR3 DNA follows: TGTGCCAGCAGCCAAGACCGACAGGGGAGGACTGAAGCTTTCTTT.

This clone was counted once. This rearrangement joins TRBV6-2 or TRBV6-3 to TRBJ2-2; D not resolved. Germline loops: CDR1 MNHEY, CDR2 SVGEGT. The CDR3 runs to 14 residues. Trimming cost V 5 bases and J 0 bases, with 7 bases left between them. The CDR3 sequence: CASSPPTNTGELFF. The CDR3 DNA is TGTGCCAGCAGTCCCCCCACGAACACCGGGGAGCTGTTTTTT.

The genes are TRBV15 and TRBJ1-5, with 8 nucleotides matching TRBD1. CDR1 is LNHNV and CDR2 is YYDKDF in the germline V gene (reference sequence). CDR3 length equals 19 residues. V lost 0 bases and J lost 5; bases outside the gene matches: 15. The CDR3 loop is CATSRDLFPAGGAHQPQHF. In nucleotides, the CDR3 is TGTGCCACCAGCAGAGATCTATTCCCCGCAGGGGGCGCCCATCAGCCCCAGCATTTT.